Listed here is a single T cell receptor (beta chain). TCR alpha and beta CDR3 regions were amplified from RNA using iRepertoire nested multiplex PCR. Using its own MiXCR run on the multiplex PCR reads, TCRdb lists one record per CDR3 protein. The sample shows 100,000 to 150,000 distinct CDR3 sequences, under 25% of them seen only once. V lost 1 base to trimming and J lost 3 bases, with 13 bases between them. Germline-derived CDR1 and CDR2 are SGHTA and FQGNSA. The CDR3 totals 16 residues. These data originate in a study of glioma-infiltrating T cells. The source material was glioma tissue, nonneoplastic brain tissue, or PBMCs (not recorded which). The rearrangement links TRBV7-2 to TRBJ1-5; D perhaps matches TRBD1 (6 bases). The TCR sequence derives from a human donor with low-grade glioma or glioblastoma, undergoing nonglioma brain surgery, or in good health (not recorded which). CDR3 DNA sequence: TGTGCCAGCAGCTTAGGGGGGGCCTTGGTCAATCAGCCCCAGCATTTT. It specifies CASSLGGALVNQPQHF.